The 29 T cell receptor beta chains reported below all come from one sample, sequenced in a study of shared clonotypes between healthy human individuals. Sequencing used immunoSEQ multiplex PCR; TCRdb keeps in-frame clones, though not all of them. The table includes about 1 million clones, under 80% detected once. The sample taken for sequencing was memory CD4+ T cells sorted from blood. Subset defined: CD45RA-negative fraction. These receptors all stem from a man between 18 and 35 years old in good health.

Concerning this clone: The same CDR3 arises from other DNA sequences in this sample as well. The chain has TRBV27 and TRBJ1-1; D not certain. The CDR3 spans 13 residues. The germline gives CDR1 MNHEY, CDR2 SMNVEV (reference sequence). Trimming stripped 6 bases from V and 1 base from J, with 9 bases between. CDR3 nucleotides: TGTGCCAGCAGGCGGGGTACGAACACTGAAGCTTTCTTT. This sequence encodes CASRRGTNTEAFF.

The chain joins TRBV7-2 to TRBJ2-5; 7 nucleotides align to TRBD2. CDR1 SGHTA and CDR2 FQGNSA come from the germline V gene. The CDR3 runs to 13 residues. After removal of 6 bases from V and 6 bases from J, the junction contained 7 bases not matched to a gene. The DNA for the CDR3 is TGTGCCAGCAGTACCCCGGGAGGAAAGACCCAGTACTTC. It translates to CASSTPGGKTQYF.

The chain uses TRBV29-1 and TRBJ2-3, with D possibly being TRBD2 (5 bases). There are 15 residues in the CDR3. Germline values: CDR1 SQVTM, CDR2 ANQGSEA. The V and J ends lost 0 bases and 1 base respectively, with 11 bases between them. CDR3 DNA: TGCAGCGTTGAAGATTTCGGGGTACGCACAGATACGCAGTATTTT. This translates into CSVEDFGVRTDTQYF.

The chain links TRBV30 to TRBJ1-2; 7 nucleotides match TRBD1. Germline V CDR1 and CDR2: GTSNPN, SVGIG (reference sequence). With V trimmed by 1 base and J by 8 bases, 7 bases remained unmatched. The CDR3 is made up of 13 amino acids. CDR3 DNA: TGTGCCTGGAGTGGACAGGGTCGTAAGGGCTACACCTTC. The encoded protein is CAWSGQGRKGYTF.

For the CDR3, the DNA is TGCGCCAGCAGCTTGGAAAGGGACTATGGCTACACCTTC. It translates to CASSLERDYGYTF. The V gene is TRBV5-1, the J gene TRBJ1-2; D is unresolved. Germline lookup yields CDR1 SGHRS and CDR2 YFSETQ. The germline V and J ends were trimmed by 0 bases and 3 bases, with 6 bases remaining between them. CDR3 length: 13 residues.

This clone has more than one count but fewer than ten. The rearrangement joins TRBV6-1 to TRBJ1-4; 9 bases map to TRBD1. This CDR3 comprises 15 residues. With V trimmed by 1 base and J by 7 bases, 4 bases remained unmatched. Germline loops: CDR1 MNHNS, CDR2 SASEGT. The CDR3 protein is CASSEGDRALEKLFF. In nucleotides, the CDR3 is TGTGCCAGCAGTGAAGGGGACAGGGCCCTTGAAAAACTGTTTTTT.

This clone occurred a few times. Other DNA sequences within the sample encode an identical CDR3. The V gene is TRBV6-1, the J gene TRBJ1-1; TRBD1 matches 9 bases. The ends lost 6 bases at V and 1 base at J; junction bases unmatched: 3. There are 14 residues in the CDR3. CDR1 MNHNS and CDR2 SASEGT come from the germline V gene. The CDR3 reads CASRPGQGNTEAFF. The DNA of the CDR3 is TGTGCCAGCAGACCGGGACAGGGGAACACTGAAGCTTTCTTT.

Remarks on this clone: Other DNA sequences within the sample encode an identical CDR3. In DNA form, the CDR3 reads TGTGCCAGTAGTATTTCCTCTGGAAACACCATATATTTT. This codes for CASSISSGNTIYF. The chain is built from TRBV19 and TRBJ1-3; D is undetermined. With 3 bases removed from V and 0 bases from J, the gap between germline ends came to 3 bases. The CDR3 consists of 13 residues. The germline V gene has CDR1 LNHDA and CDR2 SQIVND (reference sequence). Looking up the rest from reference TRBV19 and TRBJ1-3 gives the full variable domain: DGGITQSPKYLFRKEGQNVTLSCEQNLNHDAMYWYRQDPGQGLRLIYYSQIVNDFQKGDIAEGYSVSREKKESFPLTVTSAQKNPTAFYLCASSISSGNTIYFGEGSWLTVV.

The chain couples TRBV7-6 to TRBJ2-7; 8 bases are a match to TRBD1. CDR3 length: 16 amino acids. V trimming: 2 bases; J trimming: 4 bases; junction bases outside the gene matches: 10. Germline V lookup: CDR1 SGHVS, CDR2 FNYEAQ. Here the CDR3 reads CASSLSPSGGRYEQYF. The CDR3 DNA reads TGTGCCAGCAGCTTATCTCCGTCAGGGGGCAGGTACGAGCAGTACTTC.

The chain couples TRBV11-1 to TRBJ2-7; D call uncertain. Per the germline V gene, CDR1 is SGHAT and CDR2 is FQDESV (reference sequence). The V gene lost 6 bases and the J gene lost 3 bases, with 15 bases spanning the gap. The CDR3 covers 14 residues. This CDR3 reads CASRMTSQSYEQYF. The CDR3 bases are TGTGCCAGCAGGATGACAAGTCAGAGCTACGAGCAGTACTTC. Full variable domain (rest looked up from reference TRBV11-1 and TRBJ2-7): EAEVAQSPRYKITEKSQAVAFWCDPISGHATLYWYRQILGQGPELLVQFQDESVVDDSQLPKDRFSAERLKGVDSTLKIQPAELGDSAMYLCASRMTSQSYEQYFGPGTRLTVT.

This clone was found a few times. V and J are TRBV29-1 and TRBJ1-1; D is uncertain. Germline V gene lookup returns CDR1 SQVTM and CDR2 ANQGSEA. There are 13 residues in the CDR3. The V and J ends lost 1 base and 1 base respectively, with 7 bases between them. This CDR3 reads CSVEAAPNTEAFF. In DNA, the CDR3 is TGCAGCGTTGAAGCGGCACCGAACACTGAAGCTTTCTTT.

About this clone itself: Other DNA sequences of this sample code for an identical CDR3. The gene calls are TRBV9 and TRBJ2-2; D unclear. V lost 2 bases and J 0 bases, leaving 5 bases between the germline ends. The CDR3 contains 14 residues. Germline V gene sequence: CDR1 SGDLS, CDR2 YYNGEE. Here the CDR3 DNA reads TGTGCCAGCAGCGTCGTCGCGAACACCGGGGAGCTGTTTTTT. It encodes CASSVVANTGELFF. The full variable domain, completed using reference TRBV9 and TRBJ2-2, is DSGVTQTPKHLITATGQRVTLRCSPRSGDLSVYWYQQSLDQGLQFLIQYYNGEERAKGNILERFSAQQFPDLHSELNLSSLELGDSALYFCASSVVANTGELFFGEGSRLTVL.

The chain combines TRBV29-1 with TRBJ2-4; D unresolved. CDR1 is SQVTM, CDR2 ANQGSEA, per germline. V lost 3 bases, J lost 4 bases, and 4 bases lay in between. CDR3 length: 11 amino acids. The CDR3 here is CSVEGKNIQYF. CDR3 nucleotide sequence: TGCAGCGTTGAGGGGAAAAACATTCAGTACTTC. The entire variable domain, with the rest obtained from reference TRBV29-1 and TRBJ2-4, is as follows: SAVISQKPSRDICQRGTSLTIQCQVDSQVTMMFWYRQQPGQSLTLIATANQGSEATYESGFVIDKFPISRPNLTFSTLTVSNMSPEDSSIYLCSVEGKNIQYFGAGTRLSVL.

This clone was observed once. J is TRBJ1-4 and V is TRBV30; D is undetermined. CDR1 and CDR2 (germline): GTSNPN, SVGIG (reference sequence). V was cut by 3 bases and J by 3 bases, with 8 bases left in between. This CDR3 contains 13 residues. This CDR3 reads CAWRKSSNEKLFF. In nucleotides, the CDR3 is TGTGCCTGGAGGAAATCTTCTAATGAAAAACTGTTTTTT.

The chain is built from TRBV11-2 and TRBJ1-1, with D unclear. Trimming took 2 bases from V and 1 from J, leaving 8 bases between them. The CDR3 spans 14 residues. Germline assignment: CDR1 SGHAT and CDR2 FQNNGV. In nucleotides, the CDR3 is TGTGCCAGCAGCTTATACGTGGGGAACACTGAAGCTTTCTTT. It codes for CASSLYVGNTEAFF.

This clone was detected once. The chain has TRBV19 and TRBJ2-1; 12 bases map to TRBD2. The CDR3 has 16 amino acids. From germline, CDR1 is LNHDA and CDR2 SQIVND (reference sequence). The V segment lost 5 bases and the J segment 9 bases; nucleotides outside the gene matches: 11. In DNA, the CDR3 is TGTGCCAGTAGTCTGAGGACTAGCGGGACGCCCTCTGAGCAGTTCTTC. Protein product: CASSLRTSGTPSEQFF.

This chain links TRBV21-1 with TRBJ2-7; the D call TRBD2 from the table was never checked on the DNA. TRBV21-1 is reported as a pseudogene. The CDR3 has 16 residues. The CDR3 bases are TGTGCCAGCAGCAAAGCTCCGGGTAAGAAGCGCTACGAGCAGTACTTC. The encoded protein is CASSKAPGKKRYEQYF.

This rearrangement joins TRBV7-2 to TRBJ2-7, with 11 positions matching TRBD2. Per the germline V gene, CDR1 is SGHTA and CDR2 is FQGNSA. The CDR3 covers 19 residues. V lost 1 base, J lost 4 bases, and 15 bases stayed unmatched. CDR3 nucleotides: TGTGCCAGCAGCTTAGGGGTGGGTAGCGGGAGGGCCAACGGGTACGAGCAGTACTTC. It translates to CASSLGVGSGRANGYEQYF.

V gene TRBV11-2 combines with J gene TRBJ1-6; TRBD1 is a possible D gene (5 bases). Looked up from germline, CDR1 is SGHAT and CDR2 is FQNNGV. The V end lost 5 bases, the J end lost 8 bases, and 16 bases lay between the germline ends. This CDR3 is 15 amino acids long. The CDR3 reads CASSPLMGLDSPLHF. CDR3 DNA sequence: TGTGCCAGCAGCCCCCTCATGGGGCTTGATTCACCCCTCCACTTT.

The chain combines TRBV30 with TRBJ2-1; weak D call: TRBD1 (5 bases). The CDR3 runs 13 residues. The V and J ends lost 5 bases and 6 bases respectively, with 14 bases between them. The germline V gene has CDR1 GTSNPN and CDR2 SVGIG (reference sequence). The CDR3 loop reads CAWQAGKVNEQFF. The CDR3 DNA reads TGTGCCTGGCAGGCAGGGAAAGTCAATGAGCAGTTCTTC.

The chain uses TRBV6-1 and TRBJ2-1; D gene ambiguous. This CDR3 spans 13 amino acids. The germline V and J ends were trimmed by 6 bases and 5 bases, with 11 bases remaining between them. Germline V gene sequence: CDR1 MNHNS, CDR2 SASEGT. Here the CDR3 reads CASRKDGHNEQFF. CDR3 sequence (DNA): TGTGCCAGCAGGAAGGACGGTCACAATGAGCAGTTCTTC.

The chain links TRBV19 to TRBJ1-1; D may be TRBD1 (6 bases). The length of the CDR3 is 16 residues. CDR1 and CDR2 (germline): LNHDA, SQIVND (reference sequence). Trimming took 5 bases from V and 4 from J, leaving 20 bases between them. For the CDR3, the DNA is TGTGCCAGTAGTTCAGACCCCCGCGGGGGCGGCACTGAAGCTTTCTTT. It encodes CASSSDPRGGGTEAFF.

The gene calls are TRBV4-3 and TRBJ2-1, with D possibly matching TRBD2 (6 bases). From germline, CDR1 is LGHNA and CDR2 YSLEER. The CDR3 consists of 16 residues. Trimming removed 1 base from V and 3 bases from J, with 13 bases in between. Here the CDR3 reads CASSQGSREGYNEQFF. The DNA of the CDR3 is TGCGCCAGCAGCCAAGGATCGCGGGAAGGCTACAATGAGCAGTTCTTC.

V is TRBV10-1 and J is TRBJ2-1; D perhaps matches TRBD1 (5 bases). The CDR3 is 14 amino acids. Germline V CDR1 and CDR2: WNHNN, SYGVQD (reference sequence). The germline V and J ends were trimmed by 3 bases and 6 bases, with 12 bases remaining between them. DNA for the CDR3: TGCGCCAGCAGTGAAACGGGCAGGGTCAATGAGCAGTTCTTC. This codes for CASSETGRVNEQFF.

This clone was observed many times. This chain joins TRBV18 and TRBJ1-1; tentatively, D is TRBD1 (5 bases). The CDR3 runs 15 residues. Germline CDR1 KGHSH, CDR2 LQKENI. V lost 2 bases and J lost 6, with 16 bases in between. For the CDR3, the DNA is TGTGCCAGCTCACCAGTAAAGGGGCCTAACCCTGAAGCTTTCTTT. Protein: CASSPVKGPNPEAFF.

The chain combines TRBV19 with TRBJ1-1; D might be TRBD1 (6 bases). The CDR3 covers 14 residues. V lost 4 bases, J lost 1 base, and 10 bases lay in between. Germline loops: CDR1 LNHDA, CDR2 SQIVND (reference sequence). The CDR3 loop reads CASSTAGANTEAFF. The CDR3 DNA reads as TGTGCCAGTAGTACGGCGGGGGCGAACACTGAAGCTTTCTTT.

The rearrangement links TRBV10-2 to TRBJ1-4, with a weak D call TRBD1 (5 bases). The V end lost 5 bases, the J end lost 4 bases, and 11 bases lay between the germline ends. Germline V lookup: CDR1 WSHSY, CDR2 SAAADI. There are 14 residues in the CDR3. CDR3 protein: CASSRDSINEKLFF. DNA of the CDR3: TGCGCCAGCAGTCGGGACTCTATTAATGAAAAACTGTTTTTT.

The J gene is TRBJ2-2, the V gene TRBV11-2; D possibly uses TRBD1 or TRBD2 (5 bases each). The CDR3 runs 18 residues. The germline gives CDR1 SGHAT, CDR2 FQNNGV. V lost 3 bases and J lost 7, with 24 bases in between. This chain's CDR3 is CASSFLGWDRVKVGELFF. The CDR3 bases are TGTGCCAGCAGCTTTCTGGGGTGGGACCGGGTAAAGGTCGGGGAGCTGTTTTTT.

In this sample, this clone turned up a few times. Other DNA variants within this sample encode the same CDR3. The chain links TRBV5-1 to TRBJ1-5, with D perhaps matching TRBD1 (6 bases). Germline CDR1 SGHRS, CDR2 YFSETQ. V lost 3 bases and J 4 bases, leaving 8 bases between the germline ends. The CDR3 is 13 amino acids. The CDR3 nucleotides are TGCGCCAGCAGCTATACAGGGAATCAGCCCCAGCATTTT. Amino acids: CASSYTGNQPQHF.